This passage covers 31 T cell receptor beta chains from one sample sequenced in a study of CD8+ T cells in alopecia areata. Treatment given: oral pan-JAK inhibitor, 5-10 mg twice daily. Reverse transcribed after extraction, RNA yielded cDNA as the sequencing template. Method: immunoSEQ multiplex PCR; TCRdb's copy keeps in-frame clones and lacks some. This table holds 75,000 to 100,000 clones, 70% to 85% found once. This specimen consisted of CD8+ T cells sorted from blood, obtained around week 44, from a patient treated with tofacitinib. Receptors originate from a human donor with alopecia areata.

This chain joins TRBV29-1 and TRBJ1-2; tentative D call: TRBD1 (5 bases). The CDR3 sequence is 11 residues long. Germline CDR1 reads SQVTM; CDR2 reads ANQGSEA. CDR3 DNA sequence: TGCAGTGTTCCAGGGTCTGGAGGCTACACCTTC. Translation: CSVPGSGGYTF.

The rearrangement uses TRBV4-1 and TRBJ2-6; 10 bases match TRBD2. The germline gives CDR1 MGHRA, CDR2 YSYEKL. The trim removed 4 bases at V and 0 bases at J, leaving 9 bases unmatched. This CDR3 is 19 amino acids long. CDR3 sequence (DNA): TGCGCCAGCAGCCCGCACTTTACTAGCGGGGACTCTGGGGCCAACGTCCTGACTTTC. Amino acids: CASSPHFTSGDSGANVLTF.

In this sample, this clone turned up a few times. This chain links TRBV15 with TRBJ2-5, with D unresolved. Germline CDR1 is LNHNV and CDR2 is YYDKDF (reference sequence). This CDR3 is 13 amino acids long. V was cut by 3 bases and J by 1 base, with 6 bases left in between. The CDR3 loop is CATSRTGQETQYF. As DNA, the CDR3 is TGTGCCACCAGCAGGACGGGCCAAGAGACCCAGTACTTC.

V and J are TRBV9 and TRBJ1-2, with 7 bases identical to TRBD1. The CDR3 consists of 13 residues. The junction had 3 bases not matched to a gene; V was cut back by 1 base and J by 6 bases. Germline V CDR1 and CDR2: SGDLS, YYNGEE. The CDR3 loop is CASSVRGHDGYTF. For the CDR3, the DNA is TGTGCCAGCAGCGTAAGGGGGCATGATGGCTACACCTTC. Combining the CDR3 with reference TRBV9 and TRBJ1-2 gives the whole variable domain DSGVTQTPKHLITATGQRVTLRCSPRSGDLSVYWYQQSLDQGLQFLIQYYNGEERAKGNILERFSAQQFPDLHSELNLSSLELGDSALYFCASSVRGHDGYTFGSGTRLTVV.

The chain carries TRBV25-1 and TRBJ2-7; D perhaps matches TRBD2 (7 bases). V dropped 4 bases and J dropped 4 bases, with 11 bases sitting between them. CDR1 MGHDK and CDR2 SYGVNS come from the germline V gene. The CDR3 length is 13 residues. Written as DNA, the CDR3 is TGTGCCAGCAGTGCTAGGGGGGGGTACGAGCAGTACTTC. Translation gives CASSARGGYEQYF.

This clone was seen a few times. The rearrangement joins TRBV19 to TRBJ2-5, with D uncertain. Trimming pared 0 bases from V and 2 bases from J, leaving 10 bases between. Germline-derived CDR1 and CDR2 are LNHDA and SQIVND (reference sequence). The CDR3 covers 15 residues. CDR3 DNA: TGTGCCAGTAGTATAGATCGTGGCAGTCAAGAGACCCAGTACTTC. Translating it yields CASSIDRGSQETQYF.

The J gene is TRBJ1-2, the V gene TRBV29-1, with D unclear. Trimming took 4 bases from V and 4 from J, leaving 13 bases between them. The V gene's germline CDR1 is SQVTM and CDR2 ANQGSEA. This CDR3 is built from 13 residues. The chain's CDR3 is CSVGELEGYGYTF. The CDR3 DNA sequence: TGCAGCGTTGGGGAGCTTGAGGGCTATGGCTACACCTTC.

The V gene is TRBV6-6, the J gene TRBJ2-7; D is uncertain. The CDR3 is 12 amino acids. Germline loops: CDR1 MNHNY, CDR2 SVGAGI (reference sequence). V shed 2 bases and J shed 7 bases, with 9 bases lying between them. The CDR3 loop reads CASSYTTGEQYF. As DNA, the CDR3 is TGTGCCAGCAGTTACACGACTGGGGAGCAGTACTTC.

The chain couples TRBV6-6 to TRBJ2-1; the match to TRBD2 covers 7 bases. In germline, CDR1 is MNHNY, CDR2 SVGAGI (reference sequence). This CDR3 is built from 13 residues. Trimming cost V 6 bases and J 6 bases; bases outside gene matches: 5. CDR3: CASSRGRGNEQFF. The CDR3 DNA reads as TGTGCCAGCAGCCGTGGGAGGGGCAATGAGCAGTTCTTC.

The gene calls are TRBV13 and TRBJ2-7; 9 nucleotides match TRBD1. The germline CDR1 and CDR2 sequences are PRHDT and FYEKMQ (reference sequence). CDR3 length: 16 amino acids. V dropped 4 bases and J dropped 3; count of bases not matched to a gene: 10. CDR3 coding DNA: TGTGCCAGCAGCTACACAGGGGGCCCAGCTGGCTACGAGCAGTACTTC. This encodes CASSYTGGPAGYEQYF.

The chain employs TRBV4-3 and TRBJ2-7; 7 bases are a match to TRBD2. Germline trimming cut 0 bases from V and 1 base from J; bases unmatched to any gene: 6. This CDR3 is built from 16 residues. Germline-derived CDR1 and CDR2 are LGHNA and YSLEER. The CDR3 sequence: CASSQDRAGRSYEQYF. CDR3 coding DNA: TGCGCCAGCAGCCAAGATCGAGCGGGGAGATCCTACGAGCAGTACTTC.

Turning to this clone: Germline is not matched at one junction end, which may reflect a read error. The chain uses TRBV30 and TRBJ1-1; a weak D match, TRBD1 (6 bases). Germline V lookup: CDR1 GTSNPN, CDR2 SVGIG (reference sequence). This CDR3 has 12 amino acids. The CDR3 DNA sequence: TGTGCCTGGATTGGACAGTACACTGAAGCTCTCTTT. Its translation is CAWIGQYTEALF.

V and J are TRBV7-9 and TRBJ2-1, with 7 bases fitting TRBD2. The CDR3 consists of 15 residues. The V gene's germline CDR1 is SEHNR and CDR2 FQNEAQ (reference sequence). The trim removed 5 bases at V and 3 bases at J, leaving 7 bases unmatched. CDR3 residues: CASSPGGTHYNEQFF. DNA of the CDR3: TGTGCCAGCAGCCCCGGGGGGACGCACTACAATGAGCAGTTCTTC.

V usage is TRBV29-1 and J usage is TRBJ1-2, with D tentatively TRBD1 (6 bases). The V gene lost 3 bases and the J gene lost 7 bases, with 12 bases spanning the gap. This CDR3 comprises 12 residues. Germline CDR1 and CDR2: SQVTM and ANQGSEA. DNA for the CDR3: TGCAGCGTTGACGCAGGGGCGCGTGGCTACACCTTC. Translation gives CSVDAGARGYTF.

This chain uses TRBV4-3 with TRBJ2-5; no definite D call. The ends were cut back, 1 base at V and 1 base at J, with 7 bases in the middle. This CDR3 has 14 residues. Germline CDR1 and CDR2: LGHNA and YSLEER. For the CDR3, the DNA is TGCGCCAGCAGCCAAGCGGCGAGCCAAGAGACCCAGTACTTC. Residues: CASSQAASQETQYF.

The chain has TRBV5-6 and TRBJ1-5; D ambiguous. From germline, CDR1 is SGHDT and CDR2 YYEEEE. The CDR3 totals 14 residues. V lost 4 bases and J 3 bases, leaving 11 bases between the germline ends. The CDR3: CASSRGKANQPQHF. The CDR3 nucleotides are TGTGCCAGCAGCCGTGGGAAGGCCAATCAGCCCCAGCATTTT.

V usage is TRBV7-2 and J usage is TRBJ1-2; tentatively, D is TRBD1 (5 bases). Germline V lookup: CDR1 SGHTA, CDR2 FQGNSA. Trimming took 5 bases from V and 8 from J, leaving 21 bases between them. The CDR3 spans 15 residues. CDR3 nucleotide sequence: TGTGCCAGCAGCCGCGGGGACCCAAGGCCTAGGGGCTACACCTTC. It translates to CASSRGDPRPRGYTF.

The chain joins TRBV29-1 to TRBJ2-2; D ambiguous. Germline V gives CDR1 SQVTM, CDR2 ANQGSEA. Trimming left V 2 bases short and J 8 bases short, with 9 bases between. The CDR3 runs 12 residues. The chain's CDR3 is CSVERELGELFF. In DNA form, the CDR3 reads TGCAGCGTTGAAAGGGAACTTGGGGAGCTGTTTTTT.

The V and J genes are TRBV2 and TRBJ2-7, with D unresolved. This CDR3 contains 14 residues. Germline V lookup: CDR1 SNHLY, CDR2 FYNNEI. V gave up 4 bases and J gave up 4 bases, with 14 bases separating them. The CDR3 region has the DNA TGTGCCAGCAGTGGGGAATCTACCCCTTACGAGCAGTACTTC. The encoded protein is CASSGESTPYEQYF.

This chain links TRBV19 with TRBJ2-1; D gene ambiguous. The ends were cut back, 0 bases at V and 1 base at J, with 10 bases in the middle. The CDR3 runs 16 residues. From germline, CDR1 is LNHDA and CDR2 SQIVND (reference sequence). CDR3 loop: CASSIDLESSYNEQFF. CDR3 nucleotide sequence: TGTGCCAGTAGTATAGATCTGGAGTCTTCCTACAATGAGCAGTTCTTC.

The chain couples TRBV13 to TRBJ2-1; possible D gene TRBD2, 6 bases. Trimming removed 5 bases at V and 9 bases at J, with 11 bases between. The CDR3 has 12 residues. Germline CDR1 is PRHDT and CDR2 is FYEKMQ (reference sequence). CDR3 bases: TGTGCCAGCAGCAACCTCGGGGGTGAGCAGTTCTTC. Protein product: CASSNLGGEQFF.

The chain employs TRBV4-3 and TRBJ1-5; D is undetermined. Deletions cut 0 bases from V and 5 bases from J, with 11 bases between. The CDR3 totals 15 residues. Germline lookup yields CDR1 LGHNA and CDR2 YSLEER. Here the CDR3 reads CASSQDYRADQPQHF. CDR3 nucleotide sequence: TGCGCCAGCAGCCAAGATTACAGAGCCGATCAGCCCCAGCATTTT.

This chain connects TRBV30 to TRBJ1-1; the D is unclear. CDR1 is GTSNPN, CDR2 SVGIG, per germline (reference sequence). V lost 3 bases to trimming and J lost 0 bases, with 8 bases between them. This CDR3 spans 13 amino acids. DNA of the CDR3: TGTGCCTGGAGCTTCGGGTTGAACACTGAAGCTTTCTTT. Its translation is CAWSFGLNTEAFF. Supplemented by reference TRBV30 and TRBJ1-1, the full variable domain reads SQTIHQWPATLVQPVGSPLSLECTVEGTSNPNLYWYRQAAGRGLQLLFYSVGIGQISSEVPQNLSASRPQDRQFILSSKKLLLSDSGFYLCAWSFGLNTEAFFGQGTRLTVV.

The chain links TRBV30 to TRBJ1-2; TRBD1 agrees at 7 bases. V dropped 5 bases and J dropped 7; count of bases not matched to a gene: 7. The CDR3 is 12 residues long. The germline V gene encodes CDR1 GTSNPN and CDR2 SVGIG (reference sequence). The CDR3 DNA is TGTGCCTGGTTCGAGGGGGCAATTGGCTACACCTTC. This codes for CAWFEGAIGYTF. Variable domain in full (rest from reference TRBV30 and TRBJ1-2): SQTIHQWPATLVQPVGSPLSLECTVEGTSNPNLYWYRQAAGRGLQLLFYSVGIGQISSEVPQNLSASRPQDRQFILSSKKLLLSDSGFYLCAWFEGAIGYTFGSGTRLTVV.

The chain carries TRBV15 and TRBJ1-2, with 7 nucleotides matching TRBD1. V shed 5 bases and J 4 bases; nucleotides not matched to a gene: 7. Germline V gives CDR1 LNHNV, CDR2 YYDKDF (reference sequence). The CDR3 totals 14 residues. The CDR3 sequence: CATSRRQGSYGYTF. The CDR3 bases are TGTGCCACCAGCCGTAGACAGGGAAGCTATGGCTACACCTTC.

There are a few counts of this clone. The chain is built from TRBV6-4 and TRBJ2-1; D unclear. The CDR3 is 17 residues long. Germline CDR1 and CDR2: MRHNA and SNTAGT. V gave up 0 bases and J gave up 6 bases, with 18 bases separating them. The CDR3 sequence is CASSDSVGSLGPNEQFF. The DNA for the CDR3 is TGTGCCAGCAGTGACTCTGTAGGGTCCTTAGGGCCCAATGAGCAGTTCTTC.

This clone was seen only a few times. J is TRBJ2-7 and V is TRBV10-3, with D tentatively TRBD1 (6 bases). The CDR3 has 13 residues. Germline V gene data show CDR1 as ENHRY and CDR2 as SYGVKD. Trimming shortened V by 6 bases and J by 4 bases, and 13 bases separated the two germline ends. The CDR3 coding sequence is TGTGCCATCAGATCCGGGACACCTTACGAGCAGTACTTC. This sequence encodes CAIRSGTPYEQYF.

The chain has TRBV25-1 and TRBJ1-1; D ambiguous. The CDR3 totals 12 residues. The V end lost 4 bases, the J end lost 4 bases, and 7 bases lay between the germline ends. Germline CDR1 reads MGHDK; CDR2 reads SYGVNS. In DNA form, the CDR3 reads TGTGCCAGCAGTGTTTCGGGCACTGAAGCTTTCTTT. Its translation is CASSVSGTEAFF.

This chain uses TRBV4-3 with TRBJ1-5, with a tentative D call TRBD1 (6 bases). The CDR3 is 16 amino acids. Germline V lookup: CDR1 LGHNA, CDR2 YSLEER. Trimming stripped 2 bases from V and 1 base from J, with 12 bases between. CDR3 nucleotide sequence: TGCGCCAGCAGCCAAAATTGGGGGCAGAGCAATCAGCCCCAGCATTTT. Translated: CASSQNWGQSNQPQHF.

V and J are TRBV14 and TRBJ2-7; no firm D call. Trimming cost V 4 bases and J 2 bases, with 12 bases left between them. CDR3 length: 14 residues. CDR1 and CDR2 (germline): SGHDN, FVKESK. CDR3 DNA sequence: TGTGCCAGCAGCCCGACGGCAATACCCTACGAGCAGTACTTC. Its translation is CASSPTAIPYEQYF.

This clone was counted once. The rearrangement links TRBV7-6 to TRBJ1-1; D call uncertain. Looked up from germline, CDR1 is SGHVS and CDR2 is FNYEAQ. V was pared by 1 base and J by 1 base, with 7 bases between. CDR3 length: 14 amino acids. The CDR3 reads CASSLEVTNTEAFF. CDR3 DNA: TGTGCCAGCAGCTTAGAGGTCACGAACACTGAAGCTTTCTTT. Full variable domain (outside the CDR3, taken from reference TRBV7-6 and TRBJ1-1): GAGVSQSPRYKVTKRGQDVALRCDPISGHVSLYWYRQALGQGPEFLTYFNYEAQQDKSGLPNDRFSAERPEGSISTLTIQRTEQRDSAMYRCASSLEVTNTEAFFGQGTRLTVV.